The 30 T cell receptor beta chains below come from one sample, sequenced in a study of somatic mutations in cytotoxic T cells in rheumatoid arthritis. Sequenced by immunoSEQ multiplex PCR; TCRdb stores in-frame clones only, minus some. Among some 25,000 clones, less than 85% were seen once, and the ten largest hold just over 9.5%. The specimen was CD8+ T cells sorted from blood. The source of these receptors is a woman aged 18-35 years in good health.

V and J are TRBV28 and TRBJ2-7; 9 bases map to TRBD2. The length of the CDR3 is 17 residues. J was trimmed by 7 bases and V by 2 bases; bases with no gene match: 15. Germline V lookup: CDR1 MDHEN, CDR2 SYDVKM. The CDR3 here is CASSLEVKREANREQYF. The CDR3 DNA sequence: TGTGCCAGCAGTTTAGAAGTCAAGCGGGAGGCTAATAGGGAGCAGTACTTC.

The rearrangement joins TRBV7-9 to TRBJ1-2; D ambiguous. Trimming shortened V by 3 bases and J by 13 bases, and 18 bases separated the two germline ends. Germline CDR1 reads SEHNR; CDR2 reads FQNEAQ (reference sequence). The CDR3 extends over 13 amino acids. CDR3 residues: CASSLGGTDGVTF. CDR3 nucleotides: TGTGCCAGCAGCTTGGGCGGCACGGACGGAGTCACCTTC.

CDR3 DNA sequence: TGTGCCAGCAGCTTAACACAGGGGGGGGACGAGCAGTACTTC. It yields the protein CASSLTQGGDEQYF. V gene TRBV11-2 combines with J gene TRBJ2-7; tentative D call: TRBD1 (8 bases). Germline V gives CDR1 SGHAT, CDR2 FQNNGV. V was shortened by 2 bases and J by 5 bases, with 13 bases between the two germline ends. The CDR3 length is 14 residues.

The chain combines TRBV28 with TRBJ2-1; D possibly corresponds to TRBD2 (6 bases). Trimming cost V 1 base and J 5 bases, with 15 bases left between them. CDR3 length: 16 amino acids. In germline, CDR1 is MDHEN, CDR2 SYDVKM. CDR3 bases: TGTGCCAGCAGTTTATCCCCGGGAGAGGTAGACAATGAGCAGTTCTTC. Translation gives CASSLSPGEVDNEQFF.

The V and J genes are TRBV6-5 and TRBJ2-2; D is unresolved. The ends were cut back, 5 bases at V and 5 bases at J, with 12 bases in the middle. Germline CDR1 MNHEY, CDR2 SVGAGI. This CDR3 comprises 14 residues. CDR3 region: CASSPAGETGELFF. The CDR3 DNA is TGTGCCAGCAGTCCGGCAGGAGAGACCGGGGAGCTGTTTTTT.

CDR3 amino acids: CASSERVYNEQFF. The CDR3 DNA is TGTGCCAGCAGTGAGAGAGTGTACAATGAGCAGTTCTTC. V usage is TRBV6-4 and J usage is TRBJ2-1; D unclear. The V gene lost 3 bases and the J gene lost 4 bases, with 7 bases spanning the gap. Germline V gene data show CDR1 as MRHNA and CDR2 as SNTAGT. The CDR3 consists of 13 residues.

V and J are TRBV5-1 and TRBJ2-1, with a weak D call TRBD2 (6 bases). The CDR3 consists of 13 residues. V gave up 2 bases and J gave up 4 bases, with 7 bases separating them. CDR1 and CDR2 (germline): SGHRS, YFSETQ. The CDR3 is CASSFAGYNEQFF. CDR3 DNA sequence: TGCGCCAGCAGCTTCGCGGGGTACAATGAGCAGTTCTTC.

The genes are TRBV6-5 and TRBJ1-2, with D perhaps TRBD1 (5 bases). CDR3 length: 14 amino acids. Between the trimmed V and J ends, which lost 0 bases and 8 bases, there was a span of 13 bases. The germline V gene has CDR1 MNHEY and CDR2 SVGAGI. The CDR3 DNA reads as TGTGCCAGCAGTTACTCACCCAGGGAGGGGGGCTACACCTTC. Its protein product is CASSYSPREGGYTF.

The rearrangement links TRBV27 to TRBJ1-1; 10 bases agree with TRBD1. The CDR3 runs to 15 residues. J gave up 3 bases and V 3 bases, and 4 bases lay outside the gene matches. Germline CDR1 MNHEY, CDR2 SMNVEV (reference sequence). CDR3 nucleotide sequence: TGTGCCAGCAGTTTGGGGACAGGGGCGGACACTGAAGCTTTCTTT. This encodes CASSLGTGADTEAFF.

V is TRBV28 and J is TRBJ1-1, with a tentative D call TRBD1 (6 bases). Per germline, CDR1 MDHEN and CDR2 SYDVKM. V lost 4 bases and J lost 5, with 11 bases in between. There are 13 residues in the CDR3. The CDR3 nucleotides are TGTGCCAGCAGTTCCCCGGGGGCGACTGAAGCTTTCTTT. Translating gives CASSSPGATEAFF.

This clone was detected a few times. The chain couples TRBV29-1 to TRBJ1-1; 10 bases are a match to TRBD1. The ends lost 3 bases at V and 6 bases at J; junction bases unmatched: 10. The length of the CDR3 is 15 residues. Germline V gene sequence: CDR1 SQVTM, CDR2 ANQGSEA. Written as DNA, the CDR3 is TGCAGCGTTGAGCCCCCGGGACAGGGGAGGGCTGAAGCTTTCTTT. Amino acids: CSVEPPGQGRAEAFF.

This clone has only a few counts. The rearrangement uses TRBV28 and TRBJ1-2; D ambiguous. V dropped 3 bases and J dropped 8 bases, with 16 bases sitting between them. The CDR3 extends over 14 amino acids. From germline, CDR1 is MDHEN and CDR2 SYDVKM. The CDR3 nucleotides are TGTGCCAGCAGTTTCCTGATGAAGGCGGGAGGCTACACCTTC. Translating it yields CASSFLMKAGGYTF.

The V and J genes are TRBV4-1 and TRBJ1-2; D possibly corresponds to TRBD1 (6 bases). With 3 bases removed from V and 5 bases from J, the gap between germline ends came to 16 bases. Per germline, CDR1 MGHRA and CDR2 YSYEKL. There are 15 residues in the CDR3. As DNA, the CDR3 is TGCGCCAGCAGCCAGGTGGGAGCAGGGGTTTATGGCTACACCTTC. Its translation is CASSQVGAGVYGYTF.

The CDR3: CASSQVGSLGTEAFF. As DNA, the CDR3 is TGCGCCAGCAGCCAAGTTGGCTCCCTGGGCACTGAAGCTTTCTTT. The rearrangement links TRBV4-1 to TRBJ1-1; the D is unclear. Trimming took 1 base from V and 4 from J, leaving 13 bases between them. The CDR3 is 15 residues long. Germline CDR1 MGHRA, CDR2 YSYEKL.

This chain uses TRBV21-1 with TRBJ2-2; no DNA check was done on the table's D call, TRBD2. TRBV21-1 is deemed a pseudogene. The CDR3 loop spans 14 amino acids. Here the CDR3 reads CASSKGCDTGELFF. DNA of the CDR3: TGTGCCAGCAGCAAAGGTTGCGACACCGGGGAGCTGTTTTTT.

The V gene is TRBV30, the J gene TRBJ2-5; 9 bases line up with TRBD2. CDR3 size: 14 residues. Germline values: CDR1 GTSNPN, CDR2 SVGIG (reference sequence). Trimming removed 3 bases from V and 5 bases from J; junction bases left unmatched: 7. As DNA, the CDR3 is TGTGCCTGGAGCCGGCCGGCGGGGGGGGAGACCCAGTACTTC. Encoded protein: CAWSRPAGGETQYF. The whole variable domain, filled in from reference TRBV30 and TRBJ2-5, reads SQTIHQWPATLVQPVGSPLSLECTVEGTSNPNLYWYRQAAGRGLQLLFYSVGIGQISSEVPQNLSASRPQDRQFILSSKKLLLSDSGFYLCAWSRPAGGETQYFGPGTRLLVL.

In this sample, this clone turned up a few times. The CDR3 DNA sequence: TGTGCCAGCAGTGACACACCGGGACAGAGCAGCGATGGCTACACCTTC. Amino acid sequence: CASSDTPGQSSDGYTF. The chain recombines TRBV6-4 with TRBJ1-2; TRBD1 matches at 7 bases. V shed 2 bases and J 6 bases; nucleotides not matched to a gene: 12. The CDR3 totals 16 residues. Per germline, CDR1 MRHNA and CDR2 SNTAGT.

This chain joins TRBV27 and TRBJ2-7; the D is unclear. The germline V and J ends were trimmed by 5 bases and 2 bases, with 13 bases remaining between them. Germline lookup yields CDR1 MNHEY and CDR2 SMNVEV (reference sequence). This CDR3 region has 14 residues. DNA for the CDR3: TGTGCCAGCAGTCCACTCGGCGGCCCCTACGAGCAGTACTTC. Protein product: CASSPLGGPYEQYF.

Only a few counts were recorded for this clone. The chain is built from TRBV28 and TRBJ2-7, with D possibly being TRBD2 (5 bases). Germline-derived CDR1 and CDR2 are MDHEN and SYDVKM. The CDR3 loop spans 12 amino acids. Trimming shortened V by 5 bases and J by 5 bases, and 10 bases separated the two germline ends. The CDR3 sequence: CASSGSEDEQYF. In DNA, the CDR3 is TGTGCCAGCAGTGGGAGCGAGGACGAGCAGTACTTC.

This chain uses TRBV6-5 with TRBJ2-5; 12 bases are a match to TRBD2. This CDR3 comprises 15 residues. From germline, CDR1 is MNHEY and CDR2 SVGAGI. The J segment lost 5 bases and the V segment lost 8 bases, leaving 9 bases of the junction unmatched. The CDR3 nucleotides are TGTGCCAGCGGAAGACTAGCGGGAGACAAGGAGACCCAGTACTTC. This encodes CASGRLAGDKETQYF.

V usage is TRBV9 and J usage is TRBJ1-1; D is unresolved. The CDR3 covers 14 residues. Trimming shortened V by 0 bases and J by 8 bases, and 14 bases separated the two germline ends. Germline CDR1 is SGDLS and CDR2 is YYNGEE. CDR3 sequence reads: CASSVGSLSAEAFF. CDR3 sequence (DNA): TGTGCCAGCAGCGTAGGTTCCTTATCCGCAGAAGCTTTCTTT.

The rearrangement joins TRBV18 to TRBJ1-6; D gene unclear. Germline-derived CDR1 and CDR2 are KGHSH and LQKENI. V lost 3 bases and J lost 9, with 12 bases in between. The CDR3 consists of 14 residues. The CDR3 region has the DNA TGTGCCAGCTCACCGGACCCGTGGGGTTCACCCCTCCACTTT. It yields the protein CASSPDPWGSPLHF.

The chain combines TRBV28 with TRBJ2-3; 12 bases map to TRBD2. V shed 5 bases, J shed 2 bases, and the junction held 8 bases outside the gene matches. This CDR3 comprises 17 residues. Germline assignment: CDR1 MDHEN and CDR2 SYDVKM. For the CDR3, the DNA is TGTGCCAGCAGTCCCGGACTAGCGGGATCGTACACAGATACGCAGTATTTT. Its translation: CASSPGLAGSYTDTQYF.

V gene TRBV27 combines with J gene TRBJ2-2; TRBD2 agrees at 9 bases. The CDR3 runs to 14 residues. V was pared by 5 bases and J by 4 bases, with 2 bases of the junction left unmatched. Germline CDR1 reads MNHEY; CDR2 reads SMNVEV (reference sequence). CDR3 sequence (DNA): TGTGCCAGCAGTCTAGCGGGGAGCACCGGGGAGCTGTTTTTT. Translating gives CASSLAGSTGELFF.

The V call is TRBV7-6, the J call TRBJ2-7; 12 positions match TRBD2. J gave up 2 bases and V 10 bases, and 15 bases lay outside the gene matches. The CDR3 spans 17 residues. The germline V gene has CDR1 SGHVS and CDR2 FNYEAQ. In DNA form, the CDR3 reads TGTGCCACCCAAATGACTAGCGGGAGCCTTCTCGCCTACGAGCAGTACTTC. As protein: CATQMTSGSLLAYEQYF.

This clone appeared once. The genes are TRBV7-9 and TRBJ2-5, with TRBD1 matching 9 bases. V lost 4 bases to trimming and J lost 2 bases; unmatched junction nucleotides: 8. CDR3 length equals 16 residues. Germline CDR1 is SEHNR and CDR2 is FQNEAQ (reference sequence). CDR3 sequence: CASSYLRQGGQETQYF. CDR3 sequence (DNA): TGTGCCAGCAGCTACCTCAGACAGGGGGGACAAGAGACCCAGTACTTC.

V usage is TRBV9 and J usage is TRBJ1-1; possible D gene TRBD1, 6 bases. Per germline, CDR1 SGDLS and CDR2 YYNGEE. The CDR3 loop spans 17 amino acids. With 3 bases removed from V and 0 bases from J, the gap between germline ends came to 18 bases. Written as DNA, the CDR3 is TGTGCCAGCAGCGCCCCCCCGGGGGCCGGAATGAACACTGAAGCTTTCTTT. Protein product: CASSAPPGAGMNTEAFF.

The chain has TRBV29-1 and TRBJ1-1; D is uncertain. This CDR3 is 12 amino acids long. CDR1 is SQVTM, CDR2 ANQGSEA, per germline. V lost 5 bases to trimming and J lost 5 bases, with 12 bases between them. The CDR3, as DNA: TGCAGCGTTTTCTGGCAGGAGACTGAAGCTTTCTTT. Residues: CSVFWQETEAFF.

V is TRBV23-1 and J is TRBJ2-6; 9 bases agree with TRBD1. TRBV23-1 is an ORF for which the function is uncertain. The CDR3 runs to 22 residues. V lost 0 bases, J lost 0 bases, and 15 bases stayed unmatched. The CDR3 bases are TGCGCCAGCAGTCAATCATGCCGGGGAGACAGGGGGGCGAGCTCTGGGGCCAACGTCCTGACTTTC. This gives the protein CASSQSCRGDRGASSGANVLTF.

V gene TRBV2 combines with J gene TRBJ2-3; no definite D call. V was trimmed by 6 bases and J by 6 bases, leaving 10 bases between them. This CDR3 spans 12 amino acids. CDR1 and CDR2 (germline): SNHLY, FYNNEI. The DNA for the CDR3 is TGTGCCAGCAGGACCCCAATGGATACGCAGTATTTT. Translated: CASRTPMDTQYF. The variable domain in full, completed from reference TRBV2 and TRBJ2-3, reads EPEVTQTPSHQVTQMGQEVILRCVPISNHLYFYWYRQILGQKVEFLVSFYNNEISEKSEIFDDQFSVERPDGSNFTLKIRSTKLEDSAMYFCASRTPMDTQYFGPGTRLTVL.